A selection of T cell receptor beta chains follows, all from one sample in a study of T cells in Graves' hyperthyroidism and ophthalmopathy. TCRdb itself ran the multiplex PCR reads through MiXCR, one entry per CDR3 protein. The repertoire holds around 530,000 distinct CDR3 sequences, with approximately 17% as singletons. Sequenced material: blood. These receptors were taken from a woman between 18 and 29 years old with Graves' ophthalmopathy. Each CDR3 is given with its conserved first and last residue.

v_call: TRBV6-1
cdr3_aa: CASSEASEGAQPQHF

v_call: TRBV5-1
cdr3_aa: CASSPRTSYTGELFF

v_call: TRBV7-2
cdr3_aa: CASSAPIISRETQYF

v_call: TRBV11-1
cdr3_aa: CASKTDRTSLGANVLTF

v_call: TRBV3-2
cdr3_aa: CASSQVCGETQYF

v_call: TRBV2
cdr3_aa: CASSGAGGTGELFF

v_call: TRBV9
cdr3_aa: CASSVEGIPTF

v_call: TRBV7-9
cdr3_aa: CASSLAVTSEGGSTDTQYF

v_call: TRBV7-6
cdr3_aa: CASSGRDRSYEQYF

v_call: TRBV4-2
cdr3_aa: CASSQVPGLAFYNEQFF

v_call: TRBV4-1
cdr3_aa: CASSQDRFENEQFF

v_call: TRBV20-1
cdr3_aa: CSARDRWALYEQYF

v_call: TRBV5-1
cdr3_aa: CASSHQTRGTDTQYF

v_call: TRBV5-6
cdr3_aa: CASSLGQNYGCTF

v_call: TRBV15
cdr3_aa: CATSSTPYDLNTGELFF

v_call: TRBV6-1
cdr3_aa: CASSLFQGNQETQYF

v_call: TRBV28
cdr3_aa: CASSSPGPEEYTIYF

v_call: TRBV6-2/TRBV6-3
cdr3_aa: CASSYSMGESGNTIYF

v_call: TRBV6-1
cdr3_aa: CASTVGGGSNQPQHF

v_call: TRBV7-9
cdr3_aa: CASSPPFHPRCGDYNEQFF

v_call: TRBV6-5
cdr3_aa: CASSYSPKKTMDYTF

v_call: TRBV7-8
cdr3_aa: CASSLYGEGETQYF

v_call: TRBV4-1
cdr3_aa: CASSQVGTTGSMSNQPQHF